The 15 T cell receptor beta chains given below trace back to one sample, sequenced in a study of blood T cell repertoires in COVID-19. Some clones are missing from TCRdb's copy, which holds only in-frame ones; the method was immunoSEQ multiplex PCR. The data hold around 210,000 clones, with around 90% observed a single time. Specimen: peripheral blood. These receptors were taken from a man aged 18 to 35 with active or convalescent COVID-19.

The V and J genes are TRBV6-5 and TRBJ2-5; 10 bases match TRBD1. In germline, CDR1 is MNHEY, CDR2 SVGAGI. The CDR3 has 15 residues. V gave up 5 bases and J gave up 1 base; unmatched junction bases: 4. The CDR3 sequence: CASSRTGGSQETQYF. The CDR3, as DNA: TGTGCCAGCAGTAGGACAGGGGGATCCCAAGAGACCCAGTACTTC.

The chain joins TRBV6-2 or TRBV6-3 to TRBJ2-3, with D possibly being TRBD2 (5 bases). The V gene's germline CDR1 is MNHEY and CDR2 SVGEGT. The germline V and J ends were trimmed by 2 bases and 2 bases, with 20 bases remaining between them. The length of the CDR3 is 18 residues. CDR3 amino acids: CASSYIAGLSESTDTQYF. Here the CDR3 DNA reads TGTGCCAGCAGTTACATCGCCGGTCTTAGCGAGTCCACAGATACGCAGTATTTT.

This chain uses TRBV7-8 with TRBJ1-5; maybe TRBD1 (6 bases). The CDR3 runs to 14 residues. The V end was cut by 4 bases, the J end by 3 bases, with 10 bases between. Germline CDR1 and CDR2: SGHVS and FQNEAQ. CDR3 in DNA: TGTGCCAGCAGCTCCAGGACAGTCAATCAGCCCCAGCATTTT. This translates into CASSSRTVNQPQHF.

The chain is built from TRBV2 and TRBJ1-2; a weak D match, TRBD1 (5 bases). This CDR3 comprises 15 residues. The ends were cut back, 7 bases at V and 0 bases at J, with 15 bases in the middle. Germline CDR1 SNHLY, CDR2 FYNNEI. The CDR3 region has the DNA TGTGCCAGCACCCCTCCAGGGACTTCTAACTATGGCTACACCTTC. Its protein is CASTPPGTSNYGYTF.

This sequence joins TRBV5-6 and TRBJ2-1; no clear D. CDR1 SGHDT and CDR2 YYEEEE come from the germline V gene. V gave up 4 bases and J gave up 7 bases, with 12 bases separating them. The CDR3 consists of 13 residues. CDR3 loop: CASSPTHRNEQFF. CDR3 nucleotide sequence: TGTGCCAGCAGCCCGACACACAGAAATGAGCAGTTCTTC. The entire variable domain, with the rest obtained from reference TRBV5-6 and TRBJ2-1, is as follows: DAGVTQSPTHLIKTRGQQVTLRCSPKSGHDTVSWYQQALGQGPQFIFQYYEEEERQRGNFPDRFSGHQFPNYSSELNVNALLLGDSALYLCASSPTHRNEQFFGPGTRLTVL.

This clone counts as medium-sized. The chain couples TRBV9 to TRBJ2-7; 12 nucleotides line up with TRBD2. V dropped 0 bases and J dropped 3; count of bases not matched to a gene: 1. Germline V gene data show CDR1 as SGDLS and CDR2 as YYNGEE. The CDR3 has 15 residues. The CDR3 DNA reads TGTGCCAGCAGCGTAGGGACTAGCGGGATCTACGAGCAGTACTTC. Translating gives CASSVGTSGIYEQYF.

The chain combines TRBV7-9 with TRBJ2-5, with 9 bases lining up with TRBD2. Germline CDR1 and CDR2: SEHNR and FQNEAQ (reference sequence). There are 15 residues in the CDR3. With V trimmed by 1 base and J by 5 bases, 5 bases remained unmatched. CDR3 protein: CASSLEAGGLETQYF. In nucleotides, the CDR3 is TGTGCCAGCAGCTTAGAGGCGGGAGGGTTGGAGACCCAGTACTTC.

The chain has TRBV7-2 and TRBJ2-7; 10 positions match TRBD1. V shed 5 bases and J 4 bases; nucleotides not matched to a gene: 8. Germline CDR1 is SGHTA and CDR2 is FQGNSA. The CDR3 sequence is 15 residues long. For the CDR3, the DNA is TGTGCCAGCAGCGCGTGGACAGGGGGGACGTACGAGCAGTACTTC. This translates into CASSAWTGGTYEQYF.

This rearrangement joins TRBV3-1 (or the pseudogene TRBV3-2) to TRBJ1-4, with TRBD1 matching 8 bases. The length of the CDR3 is 18 residues. V shed 2 bases, J shed 6 bases, and the junction held 14 bases outside the gene matches. Per the germline V gene, CDR1 is LGHDT and CDR2 is YNNKEL (reference sequence). In nucleotides, the CDR3 is TGTGCCAGCAGCCAATACTTCATTGGACAGGGAATTTATGAAAAACTGTTTTTT. This codes for CASSQYFIGQGIYEKLFF.

The chain links TRBV30 to TRBJ1-4; TRBD1 agrees at 8 bases. V lost 4 bases, J lost 8 bases, and 3 bases stayed unmatched. Germline V lookup: CDR1 GTSNPN, CDR2 SVGIG (reference sequence). This CDR3 is 12 amino acids long. This chain's CDR3 is CAWTGGREKLFF. DNA for the CDR3: TGTGCCTGGACAGGGGGCCGGGAAAAACTGTTTTTT. The full variable domain, rest sourced from reference TRBV30 and TRBJ1-4, is SQTIHQWPATLVQPVGSPLSLECTVEGTSNPNLYWYRQAAGRGLQLLFYSVGIGQISSEVPQNLSASRPQDRQFILSSKKLLLSDSGFYLCAWTGGREKLFFGSGTQLSVL.

The chain recombines TRBV24-1 with TRBJ2-1; TRBD1 is a possible D gene (5 bases). V lost 4 bases and J lost 0, with 12 bases in between. Germline CDR1 is KGHDR and CDR2 is SFDVKD. The CDR3 has 16 residues. The CDR3 nucleotides read TGTGCCACCAGTGACCCTCGACAGAGCTCCTACAATGAGCAGTTCTTC. Residues: CATSDPRQSSYNEQFF.

The chain employs TRBV7-8 and TRBJ1-1; D is perhaps TRBD1 (5 bases). The CDR3 consists of 16 residues. Per germline, CDR1 SGHVS and CDR2 FQNEAQ. Trimming took 3 bases from V and 0 from J, leaving 14 bases between them. The CDR3 DNA sequence: TGTGCCAGCAGCTTGCAGGGAAAGGTCATGAACACTGAAGCTTTCTTT. The encoded protein is CASSLQGKVMNTEAFF.

V is TRBV7-2 and J is TRBJ1-5; D unclear. The germline CDR1 and CDR2 sequences are SGHTA and FQGNSA. This CDR3 is 13 amino acids long. Trimming stripped 5 bases from V and 4 bases from J, with 9 bases between. The CDR3 protein is CASSVYTNQPQHF. CDR3 DNA: TGTGCCAGCAGCGTTTACACGAATCAGCCCCAGCATTTT.

The chain links TRBV6-1 to TRBJ1-1; tentative D call: TRBD1 (6 bases). The CDR3 extends over 14 amino acids. Germline assignment: CDR1 MNHNS and CDR2 SASEGT. The ends were cut back, 2 bases at V and 0 bases at J, with 7 bases in the middle. This CDR3 is CASSETGMNTEAFF. The CDR3 DNA reads TGTGCCAGCAGTGAAACAGGGATGAACACTGAAGCTTTCTTT.

The genes are TRBV10-2 and TRBJ2-3; the D gene is possibly TRBD2 (6 bases). CDR1 WSHSY and CDR2 SAAADI come from the germline V gene. The CDR3 is made up of 13 amino acids. The germline V and J ends were trimmed by 7 bases and 3 bases, with 11 bases remaining between them. The CDR3 DNA follows: TGCGCCAGCATCGGGACTCAGACAGATACGCAGTATTTT. Residues: CASIGTQTDTQYF.